These T cell receptor beta chains were read from a single sample in a study of blood T cells in healthy people across ages. TCRdb re-analysed the 5' RACE reads in MiXCR, keeping a single row per CDR3 protein. The data show around 990,000 distinct CDR3 sequences, roughly a quarter seen once. Separately, the same data were catalogued under a study of T cells of mothers and their children.

Sequenced: blood. The receptors were sampled from a girl under 10 years old in good health. CDR3s leave out the opening cysteine and the closing phenylalanine or tryptophan. Some rows mark clone size as missing; the rest say once, few, many or name a class of expanded clone.

TRBV4-1 few 13 ASSQLQGSFYGYT
TRBV7-2 . 10 ASSVRGLRAF
TRBV3-1 . 13 ASSQDVAVQETQY
TRBV7-3 few 11 ASSSGVNHGYT
TRBV6-5 few 15 ASSSRLAGEGTGELF
TRBV20-1 . 13 SASPSGGVGETQY
TRBV9 once 13 ASSVDRGNQETQY
TRBV27 . 14 ASSLSGTGATYEQY
TRBV23-1 . 13 ASSQRPTNNEKLF
TRBV5-6 few 13 ASRTIGRLNTEAF
TRBV11-2 few 10 ASSFPGVEQF
TRBV5-1 . 13 ASTLRADSNTEAF
TRBV7-2 many 13 ASSVDSSSYNEQF
TRBV2 . 11 ASSDILYNEQF
TRBV7-6 . 13 ASSLGEEGTGELF
TRBV4-1 . 10 ASSRVWDTQY
TRBV7-9 . 12 ASSFREGAEGYT
TRBV7-3 . 12 ASSLGRRTYEQY
TRBV25-1 . 9 AIETGDTQY
TRBV7-9 . 9 STRETDTQY
TRBV6-5 few 9 ASRSADTQY
TRBV7-9 . 11 ASSSRENTEAF
TRBV6-1 . 13 ASSETTGDNYGYT
TRBV24-1 . 15 ATSDATDRKRYSEQF
TRBV29-1 . 12 SVTAPGNPLEQY
TRBV29-1 few 15 SAVAEMLTGPGNTIY
TRBV28 . 14 ASSILQGQQLYEQY
TRBV5-1 few 13 ASSSLTEIQETQY
TRBV20-1 once 12 SASVRVPNYGYT
TRBV4-1 few 16 ASSQPLGGGQNYYEQY
TRBV20-1 . 12 SARATGGLYEQY
TRBV29-1 . 12 SVRDVENPYEQY
TRBV7-9 few 14 ASSSSSSGGTDTQY
TRBV9 . 15 ASSQVDFGTPGNTIY
TRBV7-2 . 13 ASSLLDDAYNEQF